Presented here are 29 T cell receptor beta chains from one specimen sequenced in a study of T cell repertoires in cytomegalovirus infection. A single record per CDR3 protein comes from TCRdb applying MiXCR to the reads. The sample includes a few hundred thousand distinct CDR3 sequences, less than 9.5% seen only once; the top ten take about 15%. Sequenced material: PBMCs. These receptors originate from a human donor in good health (CMV status not recorded). Some clones in this sample may be carry-over from other donors' samples.

This clonotype has ten or more counts. The rearrangement uses TRBV7-2 and TRBJ2-3, with a weak D call TRBD2 (6 bases). The CDR3 totals 15 residues. CDR1 and CDR2 from the germline V gene are SGHTA and FQGNSA. The ends were cut back, 4 bases at V and 1 base at J, with 12 bases in the middle. CDR3 in DNA: TGTGCCAGCAGCTCGGGACTTCGGCGCACAGATACGCAGTATTTT. It encodes CASSSGLRRTDTQYF.

This clonotype was counted at least ten times. The chain carries TRBV7-9 and TRBJ1-2, with 10 nucleotides matching TRBD1. V was clipped by 5 bases and J by 6 bases; unmatched bases: 9. The V gene's germline CDR1 is SEHNR and CDR2 FQNEAQ (reference sequence). The CDR3 totals 15 residues. The CDR3 region has the DNA TGTGCCAGCAGCCCACTCGGGACAGGGGACCATGGCTACACCTTC. As protein: CASSPLGTGDHGYTF.

This clonotype was counted many times. The rearrangement joins TRBV7-2 to TRBJ1-2, with D perhaps TRBD1 (5 bases). Germline-derived CDR1 and CDR2 are SGHTA and FQGNSA. The CDR3 extends over 14 amino acids. The ends were cut back, 5 bases at V and 4 bases at J, with 14 bases in the middle. In nucleotides, the CDR3 is TGTGCCAGCAGCGCCGACTTAGGGGTCTATGGCTACACCTTC. It is translated as CASSADLGVYGYTF.

The sample holds a few counts of this clonotype. The V call is TRBV6-2 or TRBV6-3, the J call TRBJ1-2, with no clear D. Trimming left V 2 bases short and J 8 bases short, with 18 bases between. Per germline, CDR1 MNHEY and CDR2 SVGEGT. CDR3 length equals 15 residues. CDR3 in amino acids: CASSYGHGGGNGYTF. The CDR3 DNA is TGTGCCAGCAGTTACGGCCACGGCGGAGGGAACGGCTACACCTTC.

This clonotype has just a few counts. The gene calls are TRBV5-1 and TRBJ2-5; D is perhaps TRBD2 (6 bases). CDR3 length: 16 amino acids. Trimming removed 0 bases at V and 3 bases at J, with 15 bases between. The germline gives CDR1 SGHRS, CDR2 YFSETQ. The CDR3 coding sequence is TGCGCCAGCAGCTTGGGTGGGAGACTAGGTGAAGAGACCCAGTACTTC. It encodes CASSLGGRLGEETQYF.

This clonotype came up many times. V and J are TRBV12-3 or TRBV12-4 and TRBJ1-6, with D unclear. This CDR3 has 13 amino acids. V lost 8 bases and J lost 6, with 11 bases in between. The CDR3 DNA reads TGTGCCAGCTCCCGCCAACCTAATTCACCCCTCCACTTT. This translates into CASSRQPNSPLHF.

This clonotype was recorded at least ten times. V usage is TRBV10-3 and J usage is TRBJ1-2; D is undetermined. The CDR3 is 16 amino acids. Trimming stripped 6 bases from V and 0 bases from J, with 17 bases between. In germline, CDR1 is ENHRY, CDR2 SYGVKD. CDR3 bases: TGTGCCATCAGCTTAAGCACACGTGGGTCTAACTATGGCTACACCTTC. This translates into CAISLSTRGSNYGYTF.

This clonotype appeared many times. V gene TRBV12-3 or TRBV12-4 combines with J gene TRBJ2-5; D gene ambiguous. The CDR3 covers 15 residues. V gave up 8 bases and J gave up 1 base, with 17 bases separating them. CDR3 coding DNA: TGTGCCAGCCGGGCTATGCGTATGTCCCAAGAGACCCAGTACTTC. This codes for CASRAMRMSQETQYF.

This clonotype has ten or more counts. This sequence joins TRBV6-2 or TRBV6-3 and TRBJ2-1; D perhaps matches TRBD1 (6 bases). Germline CDR1 MNHEY, CDR2 SVGEGT. V lost 6 bases, J lost 6 bases, and 21 bases lay in between. The CDR3 covers 16 residues. CDR3 in amino acids: CASSHARTAVGNEQFF. In DNA, the CDR3 is TGTGCCAGCAGCCACGCTCGGACAGCTGTAGGCAATGAGCAGTTCTTC.

This clonotype showed up many times. V gene TRBV19 combines with J gene TRBJ2-7; D is unclear. The CDR3 spans 12 residues. Looked up from germline, CDR1 is LNHDA and CDR2 is SQIVND (reference sequence). With 7 bases removed from V and 2 bases from J, the gap between germline ends came to 9 bases. This CDR3 is CASISHTYEQYF. The CDR3, as DNA: TGTGCCAGTATATCCCACACCTACGAGCAGTACTTC.

This clonotype was detected many times. This chain connects TRBV7-9 to TRBJ2-3, with D uncertain. V shed 5 bases and J shed 1 base, with 4 bases lying between them. CDR1 SEHNR and CDR2 FQNEAQ come from the germline V gene (reference sequence). CDR3 size: 12 residues. Here the CDR3 reads CASSARTDTQYF. The CDR3 nucleotides read TGTGCCAGCAGCGCCCGCACAGATACGCAGTATTTT. The full variable domain, its missing parts supplied by reference TRBV7-9 and TRBJ2-3, is DTGVSQNPRHKITKRGQNVTFRCDPISEHNRLYWYRQTLGQGPEFLTYFQNEAQLEKSRLLSDRFSAERPKGSFSTLEIQRTEQGDSAMYLCASSARTDTQYFGPGTRLTVL.

This clonotype was seen a handful of times. The chain uses TRBV9 and TRBJ2-1; perhaps TRBD2 as D (5 bases). Trimming left V 0 bases short and J 3 bases short, with 10 bases between. CDR3 length: 15 residues. Germline V CDR1 and CDR2: SGDLS, YYNGEE. The CDR3 DNA reads TGTGCCAGCAGCGTAGGGGGAGCCCTCTACAATGAGCAGTTCTTC. This translates into CASSVGGALYNEQFF.

The sample holds many counts of this clonotype. V and J are TRBV6-2 or TRBV6-3 and TRBJ1-1; D remains unclear. The CDR3 is made up of 13 amino acids. V was shortened by 5 bases and J by 3 bases, with 10 bases between the two germline ends. Germline CDR1 MNHEY, CDR2 SVGEGT. The CDR3, as DNA: TGTGCCAGCAGTCAAGGGCTCGACACTGAAGCTTTCTTT. Translating gives CASSQGLDTEAFF.

At least ten counts were recorded for this clonotype. The CDR3 region is CASTFGVANTEAFF. The CDR3 region has the DNA TGTGCCAGCACGTTTGGGGTCGCGAACACTGAAGCTTTCTTT. This chain connects TRBV6-2 or TRBV6-3 to TRBJ1-1, with no clear D. The CDR3 runs to 14 residues. Germline CDR1 and CDR2: MNHEY and SVGEGT. V was shortened by 7 bases and J by 1 base, with 13 bases between the two germline ends.

There are many counts of this clonotype. This chain joins TRBV2 and TRBJ2-3; D gene uncertain. This CDR3 is built from 17 residues. Trimming took 4 bases from V and 5 from J, leaving 22 bases between them. CDR1 is SNHLY and CDR2 is FYNNEI in the germline V gene. CDR3 in amino acids: CASSAIGQDPQEDTQYF. The CDR3 DNA sequence: TGTGCCAGCAGTGCGATCGGTCAGGACCCTCAGGAAGATACGCAGTATTTT.

This clonotype was observed a few times. This chain uses TRBV2 with TRBJ2-7, with 12 positions matching TRBD2. Trimming at V came to 4 bases and at J to 6 bases, leaving 7 bases not matched to a gene. Germline V lookup: CDR1 SNHLY, CDR2 FYNNEI. The CDR3 is made up of 15 amino acids. The CDR3 DNA is TGTGCCAGCAGTGTCAGGACTAGCGGGATTGGCGAGCAGTACTTC. Protein product: CASSVRTSGIGEQYF.

This clonotype was picked up many times. The chain has TRBV7-6 and TRBJ2-7, with 8 positions matching TRBD2. Trimming cost V 1 base and J 6 bases; bases outside gene matches: 5. The CDR3 spans 14 residues. Germline CDR1 SGHVS, CDR2 FNYEAQ. CDR3 bases: TGTGCCAGCAGCTTAGTAGCGGGATACTCCGAGCAGTACTTC. This codes for CASSLVAGYSEQYF.

This clonotype was found many times. V usage is TRBV12-3 or TRBV12-4 and J usage is TRBJ2-2; D might be TRBD1 (6 bases). This CDR3 contains 14 residues. V shed 7 bases and J shed 1 base, with 10 bases lying between them. CDR3 region: CASTTTGNTGELFF. CDR3 coding DNA: TGTGCCAGCACCACGACAGGGAACACCGGGGAGCTGTTTTTT.

Ten or more counts support this clonotype. The chain is built from TRBV14 and TRBJ1-4, with D possibly being TRBD1 (5 bases). Germline lookup yields CDR1 SGHDN and CDR2 FVKESK. CDR3 length equals 13 residues. With 0 bases removed from V and 6 bases from J, the gap between germline ends came to 5 bases. The CDR3 reads CASSQDRDEKLFF. CDR3 sequence (DNA): TGTGCCAGCAGCCAAGACAGGGATGAAAAACTGTTTTTT.

J is TRBJ1-3 and V is TRBV5-5; 9 positions match TRBD1. The CDR3 sequence is 17 residues long. Germline CDR1 reads SGHKS; CDR2 reads YYEKEE (reference sequence). V trimming: 4 bases; J trimming: 1 base; junction bases outside the gene matches: 9. DNA for the CDR3: TGTGCCAGCAGCCGAGGGCGGGACAGGGTTTCTGGAAACACCATATATTTT. Translated: CASSRGRDRVSGNTIYF.

This clonotype was seen at least ten times. The gene calls are TRBV5-4 and TRBJ1-5; TRBD1 aligns across 7 bases. The J segment lost 5 bases and the V segment lost 3 bases, leaving 11 bases of the junction unmatched. The CDR3 covers 16 residues. Germline lookup yields CDR1 SGHNT and CDR2 YYREEE (reference sequence). CDR3 nucleotides: TGTGCCAGCAGCTCCGGAGCGGGACAGCGGGATCAGCCCCAGCATTTT. Its protein is CASSSGAGQRDQPQHF.

This clonotype was recorded many times. The chain has TRBV7-9 and TRBJ2-1; D is unresolved. The germline CDR1 and CDR2 sequences are SEHNR and FQNEAQ (reference sequence). The V and J ends lost 1 base and 8 bases respectively, with 12 bases between them. This CDR3 contains 14 residues. The CDR3 is CASSLEWTRYEQFF. The DNA for the CDR3 is TGTGCCAGCAGCTTAGAGTGGACCCGATATGAGCAGTTCTTC.

This clonotype was observed a handful of times. The V call is TRBV6-1, the J call TRBJ2-7; unclear D gene. This CDR3 has 11 residues. V was cut by 0 bases and J by 7 bases, with 4 bases left in between. Per germline, CDR1 MNHNS and CDR2 SASEGT. The CDR3 is CASSEATEQYF. CDR3 nucleotide sequence: TGTGCCAGCAGTGAAGCTACGGAGCAGTACTTC.

CDR3 DNA sequence: TGTGCCAGCAGTTTTCGGCGGGGGAGGGCCTACGAGCAGTACTTC. It translates to CASSFRRGRAYEQYF. The rearrangement uses TRBV28 and TRBJ2-7, with TRBD2 matching over 7 bases. Germline CDR1 and CDR2: MDHEN and SYDVKM. There are 15 residues in the CDR3. The V segment lost 3 bases and the J segment 2 bases; nucleotides outside the gene matches: 7.

This clonotype has just a few counts. The rearrangement links TRBV6-2 or TRBV6-3 to TRBJ1-1; TRBD1 is a possible D gene (5 bases). V was cut by 6 bases and J by 1 base, with 18 bases left in between. From germline, CDR1 is MNHEY and CDR2 SVGEGT. This CDR3 has 16 amino acids. The CDR3 reads CASSPPGDRRNTEAFF. The CDR3 DNA reads TGTGCCAGCAGCCCGCCCGGTGACAGACGGAACACTGAAGCTTTCTTT.

This clonotype was recorded at least ten times. The chain employs TRBV2 and TRBJ2-3; the D is unclear. CDR1 is SNHLY, CDR2 FYNNEI, per germline. The CDR3 has 12 residues. V was trimmed by 3 bases and J by 6 bases, leaving 7 bases between them. The DNA for the CDR3 is TGTGCCAGCAGTGAGGTTAAGGATACGCAGTATTTT. It translates to CASSEVKDTQYF.

The sample holds many counts of this clonotype. The chain carries TRBV7-2 and TRBJ2-1; the match to TRBD2 covers 11 bases. Trimming removed 5 bases from V and 1 base from J; junction bases left unmatched: 4. Germline assignment: CDR1 SGHTA and CDR2 FQGNSA. CDR3 length: 16 amino acids. CDR3 residues: CASSRTSGWSYNEQFF. The CDR3 DNA sequence: TGTGCCAGCAGCCGGACTAGCGGGTGGTCCTACAATGAGCAGTTCTTC.

This clonotype was seen at least ten times. The chain uses TRBV12-3 or TRBV12-4 and TRBJ1-1, with D maybe TRBD1 (6 bases). The germline V and J ends were trimmed by 7 bases and 0 bases, with 12 bases remaining between them. The CDR3 consists of 14 residues. CDR3: CASIMTGMNTEAFF. CDR3 DNA: TGTGCCAGCATCATGACAGGAATGAACACTGAAGCTTTCTTT.

This clonotype was recorded a few times. This chain uses TRBV5-6 with TRBJ1-2; 7 bases match TRBD1. Germline V CDR1 and CDR2: SGHDT, YYEEEE. J gave up 2 bases and V 4 bases, and 11 bases lay outside the gene matches. The CDR3 extends over 16 amino acids. CDR3 amino acids: CASSPNLGQANYGYTF. The CDR3 DNA is TGTGCCAGCAGCCCCAACCTCGGACAGGCCAACTATGGCTACACCTTC.